Shown below are 19 T cell receptor beta chains from a single sample sequenced in a study of high-grade serous ovarian cancer treatment subgroups. Libraries were prepared by immunoSEQ multiplex PCR; TCRdb keeps only in-frame clonotypes and omits some of them. The table lists about 33,000 clones, about four fifths of them singletons. Tumor tissue was taken before any definitive surgery or chemotherapy was given. Source material: tumor tissue. Receptors originate from a human donor with high-grade serous ovarian cancer.

CDR3 DNA: TGCGCCAGCAGCCTACTTTTGGCAGGCGACTATGGCTACACCTTC. Translated: CASSLLLAGDYGYTF. The chain couples TRBV5-1 to TRBJ1-2; D uncertain. Trimming left V 4 bases short and J 3 bases short, with 16 bases between. The CDR3 is 15 amino acids. Germline CDR1 is SGHRS and CDR2 is YFSETQ.

This chain uses TRBV29-1 with TRBJ1-4; D remains ambiguous. The CDR3 consists of 13 residues. From germline, CDR1 is SQVTM and CDR2 ANQGSEA. Trimming removed 6 bases at V and 0 bases at J, with 8 bases between. The CDR3 DNA reads TGCAGCGTCACCAAATCAACTAATGAAAAACTGTTTTTT. Protein: CSVTKSTNEKLFF.

V and J are TRBV30 and TRBJ2-5; D remains ambiguous. The V end was cut by 4 bases, the J end by 2 bases, with 5 bases between. Germline lookup yields CDR1 GTSNPN and CDR2 SVGIG (reference sequence). The CDR3 totals 11 residues. CDR3 nucleotides: TGTGCCTGGACGGTACAAGAGACCCAGTACTTC. Translation gives CAWTVQETQYF. The entire variable domain, with the rest obtained from reference TRBV30 and TRBJ2-5, is as follows: SQTIHQWPATLVQPVGSPLSLECTVEGTSNPNLYWYRQAAGRGLQLLFYSVGIGQISSEVPQNLSASRPQDRQFILSSKKLLLSDSGFYLCAWTVQETQYFGPGTRLLVL.

This clone was detected only once. The rearrangement links TRBV15 to TRBJ2-1; 16 nucleotides agree with TRBD2. Germline V gives CDR1 LNHNV, CDR2 YYDKDF (reference sequence). V trimming: 5 bases; J trimming: 8 bases; junction bases outside the gene matches: 6. The CDR3 runs 16 residues. The CDR3, as DNA: TGTGCCACCAGCGAACCGGGACTAGCGGGAGGGGATGAGCAGTTCTTC. Encoded protein: CATSEPGLAGGDEQFF.

This chain connects TRBV28 to TRBJ2-7; D ambiguous. With 5 bases removed from V and 4 bases from J, the gap between germline ends came to 18 bases. The CDR3 length is 15 residues. In germline, CDR1 is MDHEN, CDR2 SYDVKM. The chain's CDR3 is CASSPKTICPYEQYF. The CDR3 DNA follows: TGTGCCAGCAGTCCTAAGACCATCTGTCCGTACGAGCAGTACTTC.

The gene calls are TRBV28 and TRBJ1-3, with D uncertain. V was pared by 6 bases and J by 4 bases, with 4 bases between. CDR1 and CDR2 from the germline V gene are MDHEN and SYDVKM. There are 11 residues in the CDR3. The CDR3 nucleotides read TGTGCCAGCAGACTGGGAAACACCATATATTTT. Translated, it gives CASRLGNTIYF.

The rearrangement links TRBV7-3 to TRBJ2-7; unclear D gene. Germline CDR1 reads SGHTA; CDR2 reads FQGTGA. The CDR3 totals 11 residues. Trimming cost V 5 bases and J 4 bases, with 6 bases left between them. CDR3 sequence reads: CASSRSYEQYF. The CDR3 DNA reads TGTGCCAGCAGCCGAAGTTACGAGCAGTACTTC. Drawing the rest from reference TRBV7-3 and TRBJ2-7, the complete variable domain is GAGVSQTPSNKVTEKGKYVELRCDPISGHTALYWYRQSLGQGPEFLIYFQGTGAADDSGLPNDRFFAVRPEGSVSTLKIQRTERGDSAVYLCASSRSYEQYFGPGTRLTVT.

This chain joins TRBV27 and TRBJ2-7; TRBD2 is a possible D gene (6 bases). This CDR3 comprises 15 residues. Between the trimmed V and J ends, which lost 2 bases and 2 bases, there was a span of 13 bases. Germline CDR1 is MNHEY and CDR2 is SMNVEV (reference sequence). CDR3 protein: CASSLRAGPAYEQYF. CDR3 nucleotides: TGTGCCAGCAGTTTAAGAGCGGGCCCGGCCTACGAGCAGTACTTC.

V is TRBV28 and J is TRBJ2-2; 9 nucleotides line up with TRBD1. The length of the CDR3 is 16 residues. Germline V gene sequence: CDR1 MDHEN, CDR2 SYDVKM. Germline trimming cut 4 bases from V and 5 bases from J; bases unmatched to any gene: 8. The CDR3 nucleotides read TGTGCCAGCAGTTCCCCGGGACAGGGAAGAACCGGGGAGCTGTTTTTT. Translated, it gives CASSSPGQGRTGELFF.

This clone was observed once. CDR3 residues: CASSPDMGLAGGGSYEQYF. The CDR3 nucleotides read TGTGCCAGCAGCCCCGACATGGGACTAGCGGGAGGGGGTTCCTACGAGCAGTACTTC. The chain uses TRBV4-2 and TRBJ2-7, with TRBD2 matching 16 bases. This CDR3 is built from 19 residues. The germline CDR1 and CDR2 sequences are LGHNA and YNFKEQ. V was pared by 4 bases and J by 1 base, with 10 bases of the junction left unmatched.

CDR3 protein: CASRPPGGPYNEQFF. The CDR3, as DNA: TGTGCCAGCAGGCCCCCAGGCGGTCCGTACAATGAGCAGTTCTTC. The V gene is TRBV6-5, the J gene TRBJ2-1; no reliable D call. Trimming cost V 6 bases and J 4 bases, with 16 bases left between them. This CDR3 is 15 amino acids long. In germline, CDR1 is MNHEY, CDR2 SVGAGI.

In its sample, this clone was seen a few times. The CDR3 nucleotides read TGTGCCAGCAGTTTCAATCAGCCCCAGCATTTT. Encoded protein: CASSFNQPQHF. This sequence joins TRBV28 and TRBJ1-5; D uncertain. CDR1 MDHEN and CDR2 SYDVKM come from the germline V gene. The CDR3 consists of 11 residues. V was pared by 3 bases and J by 3 bases, with 0 bases between.

In this sample, this clone turned up a few times. This rearrangement joins TRBV7-9 to TRBJ2-7; TRBD1 aligns across 7 bases. V trimming: 7 bases; J trimming: 3 bases; junction bases outside the gene matches: 9. There are 14 residues in the CDR3. Germline CDR1 reads SEHNR; CDR2 reads FQNEAQ (reference sequence). Here the CDR3 DNA reads TGTGCCAGCAACAGGGGAAGTGTGGGCTACGAGCAGTACTTC. Amino acid sequence: CASNRGSVGYEQYF.

The rearrangement links TRBV7-3 to TRBJ2-5; TRBD2 is a possible D gene (5 bases). V was clipped by 4 bases and J by 0 bases, with 6 bases between them. Looked up from germline, CDR1 is SGHTA and CDR2 is FQGTGA. This CDR3 has 13 amino acids. The DNA for the CDR3 is TGTGCCAGCAGCTCGACTAACCAAGAGACCCAGTACTTC. Protein sequence: CASSSTNQETQYF.

The rearrangement joins TRBV5-1 to TRBJ2-3; D is perhaps TRBD1 (6 bases). The CDR3 runs to 16 residues. Germline V gives CDR1 SGHRS, CDR2 YFSETQ. V lost 4 bases and J lost 0, with 15 bases in between. The CDR3 DNA follows: TGCGCCAGCAGCACCCGACAGGCCCTAAGCACAGATACGCAGTATTTT. Translated, it gives CASSTRQALSTDTQYF.

The rearrangement uses TRBV30 and TRBJ2-7, with 7 positions matching TRBD1. Losses at the gene ends were 4 bases for V and 2 bases for J; bases not matched to a gene: 2. From germline, CDR1 is GTSNPN and CDR2 SVGIG (reference sequence). The CDR3 sequence is 12 residues long. CDR3 bases: TGTGCCTGGAACAGGGGCCCCTACGAGCAGTACTTC. This translates into CAWNRGPYEQYF. The full variable domain, with the rest looked up from reference TRBV30 and TRBJ2-7, is SQTIHQWPATLVQPVGSPLSLECTVEGTSNPNLYWYRQAAGRGLQLLFYSVGIGQISSEVPQNLSASRPQDRQFILSSKKLLLSDSGFYLCAWNRGPYEQYFGPGTRLTVT.

This chain links TRBV13 with TRBJ2-7; 12 nucleotides agree with TRBD2. The ends lost 6 bases at V and 4 bases at J; junction bases unmatched: 4. The CDR3 totals 14 residues. Germline values: CDR1 PRHDT, CDR2 FYEKMQ (reference sequence). CDR3 region: CASRVGTSGYEQYF. In DNA, the CDR3 is TGTGCCAGCAGAGTTGGGACTAGCGGGTACGAGCAGTACTTC.

This clone was seen once. The chain couples TRBV13 to TRBJ1-1; maybe TRBD1 (5 bases). Germline CDR1 is PRHDT and CDR2 is FYEKMQ (reference sequence). The V and J ends lost 4 bases and 3 bases respectively, with 12 bases between them. The CDR3 extends over 14 amino acids. The chain's CDR3 is CASSSTGTYTEAFF. For the CDR3, the DNA is TGTGCCAGCAGCTCCACCGGGACCTACACTGAAGCTTTCTTT. The entire variable domain, with the rest obtained from reference TRBV13 and TRBJ1-1, is as follows: AAGVIQSPRHLIKEKRETATLKCYPIPRHDTVYWYQQGPGQDPQFLISFYEKMQSDKGSIPDRFSAQQFSDYHSELNMSSLELGDSALYFCASSSTGTYTEAFFGQGTRLTVV.

This clone was seen a handful of times. The rearrangement joins TRBV4-1 to TRBJ1-5; D possibly corresponds to TRBD1 (5 bases). The V gene's germline CDR1 is MGHRA and CDR2 YSYEKL. Trimming removed 1 base at V and 6 bases at J, with 16 bases between. The CDR3 covers 16 residues. The CDR3 sequence is CASSQVAPGGSQPQHF. For the CDR3, the DNA is TGCGCCAGCAGCCAAGTAGCTCCGGGGGGAAGTCAGCCCCAGCATTTT.